The source of this T cell receptor beta chain is a study of response to subunit inactivated influenza vaccine. Study-wide results and limits: New T cells are recruited in small numbers by each seasonal influenza vaccination, according to the authors' suggestion.

To note about this clonotype: Its specificity is unknown.

The trim removed 5 bases at V and 2 bases at J, leaving 7 bases unmatched. The CDR3 extends over 15 amino acids. CDR1 and CDR2 (germline): DFQATT, SNEGSKA (reference sequence). TCRdb passed the RT-PCR reads through MiXCR, listing each CDR3 protein once. This sample has hundreds of thousands of distinct CDR3 sequences, with about 14% found just once. This sample comprised PBMCs from blood, obtained around 14 days before vaccination. The chain employs TRBV20-1 and TRBJ2-5, with 11 bases matching TRBD2. This sequence was found in a man aged 45-60 years who received an inactivated influenza vaccine. The CDR3 nucleotides are TGCAGTGCTTCTGGAGGGACTAGCGGTCAAGAGACCCAGTACTTC. It translates to CSASGGTSGQETQYF.